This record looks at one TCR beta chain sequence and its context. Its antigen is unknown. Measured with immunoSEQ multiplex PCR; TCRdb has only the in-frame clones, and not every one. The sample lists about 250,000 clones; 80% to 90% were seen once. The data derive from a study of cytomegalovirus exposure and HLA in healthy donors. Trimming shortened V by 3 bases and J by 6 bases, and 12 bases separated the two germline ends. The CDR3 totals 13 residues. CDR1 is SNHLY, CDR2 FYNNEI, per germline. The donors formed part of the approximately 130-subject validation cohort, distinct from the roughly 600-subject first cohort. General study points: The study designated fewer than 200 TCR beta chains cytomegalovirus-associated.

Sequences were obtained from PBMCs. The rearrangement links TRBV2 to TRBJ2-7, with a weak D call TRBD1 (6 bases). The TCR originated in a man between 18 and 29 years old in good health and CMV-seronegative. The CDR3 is CASSEGADGEQYF. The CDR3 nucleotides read TGTGCCAGCAGTGAGGGGGCGGACGGCGAGCAGTACTTC.